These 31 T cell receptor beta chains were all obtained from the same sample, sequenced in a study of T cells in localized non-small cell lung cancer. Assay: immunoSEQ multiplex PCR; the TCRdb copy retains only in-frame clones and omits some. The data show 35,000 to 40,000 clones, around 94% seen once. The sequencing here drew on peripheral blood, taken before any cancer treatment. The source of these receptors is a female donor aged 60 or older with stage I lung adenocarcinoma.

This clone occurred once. Written as DNA, the CDR3 is TGTGCCAGCAGCCCTCCCCCCAGGGGAAATTCACCCCTCCACTTT. Protein sequence: CASSPPPRGNSPLHF. The J gene is TRBJ1-6, the V gene TRBV28, with D perhaps TRBD1 (6 bases). The CDR3 spans 15 residues. Trimming stripped 6 bases from V and 7 bases from J, with 16 bases between. Germline CDR1 MDHEN, CDR2 SYDVKM.

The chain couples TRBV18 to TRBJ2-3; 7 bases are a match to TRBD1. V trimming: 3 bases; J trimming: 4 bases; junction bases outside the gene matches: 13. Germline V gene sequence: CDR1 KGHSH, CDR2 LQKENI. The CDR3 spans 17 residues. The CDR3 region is CASSPVRTGSSPDTQYF. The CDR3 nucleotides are TGTGCCAGCTCACCGGTACGGACAGGCTCATCACCAGATACGCAGTATTTT.

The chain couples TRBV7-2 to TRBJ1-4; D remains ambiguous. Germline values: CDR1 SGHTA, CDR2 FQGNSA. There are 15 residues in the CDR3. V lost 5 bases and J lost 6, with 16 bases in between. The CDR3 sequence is CASSRRAGSDEKLFF. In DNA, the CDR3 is TGTGCCAGCAGCCGGAGGGCCGGAAGCGATGAAAAACTGTTTTTT.

CDR3 coding DNA: TGTGCCAGCAGTCGGGGGGGGGCCAAAAACATTCAGTACTTC. Translated: CASSRGGAKNIQYF. The chain employs TRBV6-5 and TRBJ2-4; 8 nucleotides line up with TRBD2. The germline gives CDR1 MNHEY, CDR2 SVGAGI. The J segment lost 1 base and the V segment lost 5 bases, leaving 1 base of the junction unmatched. CDR3 length equals 14 residues.

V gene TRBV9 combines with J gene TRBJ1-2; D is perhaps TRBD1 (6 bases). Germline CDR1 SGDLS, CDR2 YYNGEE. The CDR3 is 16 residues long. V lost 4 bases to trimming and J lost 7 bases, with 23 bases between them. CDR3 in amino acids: CASSPHLEGTSIGYTF. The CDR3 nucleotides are TGTGCCAGCAGCCCCCACCTGGAGGGGACATCCATTGGCTACACCTTC.

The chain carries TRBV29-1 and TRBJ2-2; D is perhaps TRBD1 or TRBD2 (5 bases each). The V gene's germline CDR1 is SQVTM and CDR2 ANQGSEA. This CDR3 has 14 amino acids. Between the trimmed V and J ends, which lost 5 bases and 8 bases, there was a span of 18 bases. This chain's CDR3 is CSVRGRENPGELFF. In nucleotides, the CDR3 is TGCAGCGTTCGCGGCAGGGAGAATCCGGGGGAGCTGTTTTTT.

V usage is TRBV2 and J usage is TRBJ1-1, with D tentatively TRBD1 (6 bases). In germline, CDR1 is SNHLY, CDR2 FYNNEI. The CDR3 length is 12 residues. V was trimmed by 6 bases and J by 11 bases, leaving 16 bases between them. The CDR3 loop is CASRGGPVEAFF. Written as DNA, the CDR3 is TGTGCCAGCAGGGGGGGGCCCGTCGAGGCTTTCTTT.

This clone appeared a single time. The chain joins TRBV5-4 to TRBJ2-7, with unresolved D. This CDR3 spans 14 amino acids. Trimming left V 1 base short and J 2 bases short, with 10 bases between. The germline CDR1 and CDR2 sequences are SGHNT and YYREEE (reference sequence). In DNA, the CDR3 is TGTGCCAGCAGCTTGCATAGGGAACCCTACGAGCAGTACTTC. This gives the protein CASSLHREPYEQYF.

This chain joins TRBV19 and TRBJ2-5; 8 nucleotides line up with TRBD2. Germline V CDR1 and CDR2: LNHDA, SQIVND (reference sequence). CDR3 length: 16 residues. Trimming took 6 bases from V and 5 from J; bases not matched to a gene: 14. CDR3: CASSAREPGGFETQYF. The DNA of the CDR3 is TGTGCCAGTAGCGCCCGGGAACCGGGAGGGTTTGAGACCCAGTACTTC.

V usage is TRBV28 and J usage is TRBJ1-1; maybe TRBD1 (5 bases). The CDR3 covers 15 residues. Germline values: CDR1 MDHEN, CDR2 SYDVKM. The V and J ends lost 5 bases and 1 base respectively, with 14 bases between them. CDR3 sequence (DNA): TGTGCCAGCAGTCCCCGCAGGGCCTGGAACACTGAAGCTTTCTTT. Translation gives CASSPRRAWNTEAFF.

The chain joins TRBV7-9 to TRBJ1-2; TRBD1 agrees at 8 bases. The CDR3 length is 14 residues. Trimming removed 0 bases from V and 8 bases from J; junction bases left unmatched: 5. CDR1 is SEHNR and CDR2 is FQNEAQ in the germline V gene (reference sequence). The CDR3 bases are TGTGCCAGCAGCTTAGCGCAGGGGGCAAGCGGCTACACCTTC. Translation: CASSLAQGASGYTF.

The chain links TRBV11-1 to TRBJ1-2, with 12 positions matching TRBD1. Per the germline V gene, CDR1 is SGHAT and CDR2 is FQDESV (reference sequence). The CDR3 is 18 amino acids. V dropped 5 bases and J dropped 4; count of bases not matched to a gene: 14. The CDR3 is CASSPASFGTGGGYGYTF. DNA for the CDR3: TGTGCCAGCAGCCCCGCGTCTTTCGGGACAGGGGGCGGCTATGGCTACACCTTC.

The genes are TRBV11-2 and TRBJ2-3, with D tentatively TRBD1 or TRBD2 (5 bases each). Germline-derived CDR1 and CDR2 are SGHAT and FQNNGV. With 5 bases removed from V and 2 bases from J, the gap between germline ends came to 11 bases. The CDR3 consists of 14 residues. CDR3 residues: CASSLRGVTDTQYF. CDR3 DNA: TGTGCCAGCAGCCTTCGGGGCGTCACAGATACGCAGTATTTT.

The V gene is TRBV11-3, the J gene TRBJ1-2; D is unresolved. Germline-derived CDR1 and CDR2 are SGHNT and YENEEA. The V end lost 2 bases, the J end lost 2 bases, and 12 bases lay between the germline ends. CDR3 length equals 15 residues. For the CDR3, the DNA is TGTGCCAGCAGCTTATTGAACGTAGGCAACTATGGCTACACCTTC. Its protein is CASSLLNVGNYGYTF. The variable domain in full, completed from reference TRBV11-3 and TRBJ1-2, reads EAGVVQSPRYKIIEKKQPVAFWCNPISGHNTLYWYLQNLGQGPELLIRYENEEAVDDSQLPKDRFSAERLKGVDSTLKIQPAELGDSAVYLCASSLLNVGNYGYTFGSGTRLTVV.

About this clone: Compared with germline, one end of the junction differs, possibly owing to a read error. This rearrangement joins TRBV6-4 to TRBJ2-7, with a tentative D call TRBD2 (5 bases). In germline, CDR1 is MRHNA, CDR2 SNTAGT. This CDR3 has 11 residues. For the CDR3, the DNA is TGTGCCGGCCCCGCATGCGGCGGGTTCGACTTC. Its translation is CAGPACGGFDF.

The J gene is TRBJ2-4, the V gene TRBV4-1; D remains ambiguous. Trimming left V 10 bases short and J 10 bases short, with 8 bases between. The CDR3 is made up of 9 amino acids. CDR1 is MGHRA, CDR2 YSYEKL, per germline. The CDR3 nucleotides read TGCGCCACCCCCAGAATTCAGTACTTC. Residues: CATPRIQYF.

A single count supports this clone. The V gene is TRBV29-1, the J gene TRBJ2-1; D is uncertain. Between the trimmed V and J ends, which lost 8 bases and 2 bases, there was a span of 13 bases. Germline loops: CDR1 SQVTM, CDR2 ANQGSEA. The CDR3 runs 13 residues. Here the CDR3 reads CSLDSRAYNEQFF. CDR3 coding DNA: TGCAGCCTGGATTCTCGGGCCTACAATGAGCAGTTCTTC.

CDR3 in amino acids: CASSQTGANTEAFF. The CDR3 coding sequence is TGTGCCAGCAGCCAAACAGGGGCGAACACTGAAGCTTTCTTT. The J gene is TRBJ1-1, the V gene TRBV7-9; 7 bases line up with TRBD1. The CDR3 has 14 residues. Germline values: CDR1 SEHNR, CDR2 FQNEAQ (reference sequence). The J segment lost 1 base and the V segment lost 5 bases, leaving 4 bases of the junction unmatched.

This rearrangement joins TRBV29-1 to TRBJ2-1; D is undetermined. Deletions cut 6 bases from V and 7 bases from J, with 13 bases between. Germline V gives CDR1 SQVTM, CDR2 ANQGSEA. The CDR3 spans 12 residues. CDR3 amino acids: CSVGYLGNEQFF. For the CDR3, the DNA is TGCAGCGTGGGCTACCTCGGGAATGAGCAGTTCTTC.

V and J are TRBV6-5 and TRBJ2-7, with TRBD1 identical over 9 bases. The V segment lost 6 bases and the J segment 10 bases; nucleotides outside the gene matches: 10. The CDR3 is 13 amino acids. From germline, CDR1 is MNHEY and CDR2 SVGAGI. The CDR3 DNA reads TGTGCCAGCAGCCCGGGACAGGGAAGAGTACAGTACGTC. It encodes CASSPGQGRVQYV.

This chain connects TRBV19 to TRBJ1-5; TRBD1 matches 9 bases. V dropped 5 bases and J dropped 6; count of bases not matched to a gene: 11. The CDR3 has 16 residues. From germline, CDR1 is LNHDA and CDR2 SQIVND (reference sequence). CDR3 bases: TGTGCCAGTAGTGGATCGGGACAGGGACCGGGTCAGCCCCAGCATTTT. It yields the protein CASSGSGQGPGQPQHF.

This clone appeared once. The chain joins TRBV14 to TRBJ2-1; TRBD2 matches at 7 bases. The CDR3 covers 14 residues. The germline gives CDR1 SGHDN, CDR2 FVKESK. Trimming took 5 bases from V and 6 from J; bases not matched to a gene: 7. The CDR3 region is CASSYGGGLNEQFF. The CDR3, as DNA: TGTGCCAGCAGCTATGGGGGGGGACTCAATGAGCAGTTCTTC.

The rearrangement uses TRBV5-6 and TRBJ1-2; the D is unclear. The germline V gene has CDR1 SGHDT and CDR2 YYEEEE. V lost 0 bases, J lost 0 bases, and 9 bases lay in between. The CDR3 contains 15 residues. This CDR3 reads CASSLGQAPNYGYTF. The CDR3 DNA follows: TGTGCCAGCAGCTTGGGTCAGGCCCCTAACTATGGCTACACCTTC.

The CDR3: CAISEGLSGGYEQYF. The CDR3 DNA reads as TGTGCCATCAGTGAGGGACTTAGCGGGGGCTACGAGCAGTACTTC. The rearrangement links TRBV10-3 to TRBJ2-7, with 9 bases fitting TRBD2. Germline lookup yields CDR1 ENHRY and CDR2 SYGVKD. V trimming: 2 bases; J trimming: 3 bases; junction bases outside the gene matches: 5. The CDR3 has 15 amino acids.

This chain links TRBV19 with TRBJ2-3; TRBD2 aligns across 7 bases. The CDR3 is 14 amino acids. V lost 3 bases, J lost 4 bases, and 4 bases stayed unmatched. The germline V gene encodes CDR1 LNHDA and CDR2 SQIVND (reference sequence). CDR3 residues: CASSISLASDTQYF. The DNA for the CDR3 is TGTGCCAGTAGTATCTCACTAGCGTCAGATACGCAGTATTTT.

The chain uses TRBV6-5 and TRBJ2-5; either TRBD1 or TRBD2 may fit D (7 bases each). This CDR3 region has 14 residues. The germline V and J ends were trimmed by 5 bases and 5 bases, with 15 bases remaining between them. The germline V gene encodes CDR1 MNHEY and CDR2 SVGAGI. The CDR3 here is CASSQGGAAETQYF. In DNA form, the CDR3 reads TGTGCCAGCAGTCAGGGGGGGGCCGCGGAGACCCAGTACTTC.

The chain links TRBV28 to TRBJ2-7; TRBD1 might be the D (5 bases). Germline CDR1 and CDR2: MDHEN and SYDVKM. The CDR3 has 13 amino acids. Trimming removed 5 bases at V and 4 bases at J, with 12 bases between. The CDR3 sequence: CASSPSQGYEQYV. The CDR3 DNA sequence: TGTGCCAGCAGTCCGTCTCAGGGTTACGAGCAGTACGTC.

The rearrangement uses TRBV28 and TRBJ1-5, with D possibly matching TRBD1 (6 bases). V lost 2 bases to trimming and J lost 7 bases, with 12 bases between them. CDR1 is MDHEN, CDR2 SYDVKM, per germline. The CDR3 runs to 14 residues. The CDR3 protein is CASSLPGVQQPQHF. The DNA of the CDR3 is TGTGCCAGCAGTTTACCAGGGGTCCAACAGCCCCAGCATTTT.

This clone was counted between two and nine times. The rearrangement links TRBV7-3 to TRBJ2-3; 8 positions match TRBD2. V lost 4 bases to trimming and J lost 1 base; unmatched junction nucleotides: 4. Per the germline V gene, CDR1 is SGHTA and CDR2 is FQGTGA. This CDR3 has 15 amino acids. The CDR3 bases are TGTGCCAGCAGCTCCCGGGGGGGCGGCACAGATACGCAGTATTTT. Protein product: CASSSRGGGTDTQYF. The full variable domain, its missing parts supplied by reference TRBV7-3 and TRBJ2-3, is GAGVSQTPSNKVTEKGKYVELRCDPISGHTALYWYRQSLGQGPEFLIYFQGTGAADDSGLPNDRFFAVRPEGSVSTLKIQRTERGDSAVYLCASSSRGGGTDTQYFGPGTRLTVL.

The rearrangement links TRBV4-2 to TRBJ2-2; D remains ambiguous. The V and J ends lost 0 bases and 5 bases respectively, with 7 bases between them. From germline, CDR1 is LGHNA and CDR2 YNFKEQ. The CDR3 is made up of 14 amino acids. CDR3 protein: CASSQDLRTGELFF. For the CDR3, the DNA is TGTGCCAGCAGCCAAGATCTAAGGACCGGGGAGCTGTTTTTT.

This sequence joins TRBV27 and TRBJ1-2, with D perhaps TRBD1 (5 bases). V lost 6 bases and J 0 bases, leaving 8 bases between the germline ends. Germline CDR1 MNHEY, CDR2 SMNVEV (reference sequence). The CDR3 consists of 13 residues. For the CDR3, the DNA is TGTGCCAGCAGGGTAGGGGCTAACTATGGCTACACCTTC. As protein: CASRVGANYGYTF.